This record covers a single T cell receptor beta chain. Its antigen remains unknown. This sample was included in a study of early stage breast cancer tumors. Study-wide results and caveats: Unsorted bulk genomic DNA sequencing lacked pairing and functional marker data. Compared with adjacent normal breast tissue, tumors showed 2 to 2.5-fold greater T cell density and higher clonality.

The repertoire was sequenced with immunoSEQ multiplex PCR; TCRdb's copy has only in-frame clones and lacks some. The sample has roughly 56,000 clones, roughly 80% seen once. This CDR3 spans 16 amino acids. Sample: blood. The chain links TRBV21-1 to TRBJ2-4. TRBV21-1 is a pseudogene. This TCR was recovered from a person aged 25 to 40 with breast cancer. CDR3 loop: CASSKGKGQAKNIQYF. The CDR3 bases are TGTGCCAGCAGCAAAGGAAAAGGGCAGGCCAAAAACATTCAGTACTTC.